This TCR beta chain was documented in a study of OX40 agonist ivuxolimab in advanced cancers. As to this clone: The antigen remains undetermined.

Study observations and caveats: Expanded clones were, on average, more numerous in CD8+ T cells than in CD4+. At 0.1-3.0 mg/kg, partial responders had clonal expansion among the lowest observed.

Sequencing was performed with immunoSEQ multiplex PCR; in TCRdb, only in-frame clones are kept and a portion is missing. The data hold about 72,000 clones, with about 88% observed a single time. Between the trimmed V and J ends, which lost 2 bases and 0 bases, there was a span of 23 bases. The length of the CDR3 is 19 residues. The V gene's germline CDR1 is SGHTA and CDR2 FQGTGA. The J gene is TRBJ2-7, the V gene TRBV7-3, with D maybe TRBD1 (5 bases). The origin of this receptor is an adult with an advanced solid tumor such as melanoma, head and neck, liver or kidney cancer. The sample consisted of CD4+ or CD8+ T cells sorted from blood, taken in a trial of the OX40 agonist ivuxolimab. For the CDR3, the DNA is TGTGCCAGCAGCTTAGACCCCCCAAGGGGCAGGATGAGCTCCTACGAGCAGTACTTC. Amino acids: CASSLDPPRGRMSSYEQYF.